This T cell receptor beta chain was sequenced for a study of blood T cell repertoires in COVID-19. Across the study: Sites across the United States, Italy and Spain contributed samples from acute and convalescent COVID-19. Sources were T cells, B-cell-depleted T cells, or PBMCs; the material itself was cDNA or gDNA.

The authors' processing: Reference gene primer amplification gave nucleated cell count estimates. TCRdb's table, derived via immunoSEQ multiplex PCR, lists solely in-frame clones and lacks some. The DNA was the basis for D and trimming; V, J and clone size are from that table. The data contain 210,000 or so clones, 65% to 85% of them singletons. This TCR was recovered from a man over 45 with active or convalescent COVID-19. Sequencing was carried out using peripheral blood.

CDR3 loop: CASSEVELAVYEQYF. Written as DNA, the CDR3 is TGTGCCAGCAGTGAGGTGGAACTAGCGGTCTACGAGCAGTACTTC. The chain joins TRBV6-4 to TRBJ2-7; 8 nucleotides line up with TRBD2. V lost 3 bases to trimming and J lost 3 bases; unmatched junction nucleotides: 7. The germline V gene has CDR1 MRHNA and CDR2 SNTAGT. The length of the CDR3 is 15 residues.